This T cell receptor beta chain stems from a study of CD8+ T cells in alopecia areata listed by TCRdb under 2018. At the level of the whole study: In both human patients and the C3H/HeJ mouse model, the study applied high-throughput TCRbeta sequencing to look at T cell clonal expansion in alopecia areata. On the human side, TCRbeta sequencing was run on scalp tissue and on sorted CD4+ and CD8+ peripheral blood T cells from healthy controls and from alopecia areata patients with either patchy or totalis/universalis disease. Scalp clonality was compared across normal scalp (n=4), patchy alopecia areata scalp (n=8), and alopecia totalis/universalis scalp (n=8). The RNA source kit depended on sample type: the PAXgene miRNA kit for fixed scalp, the miRNeasy kit for PBMCs, and the RNeasy kit for mouse skin. immunoSEQ multiplex PCR using 35 Vbeta forward primers and 13 Jbeta reverse primers was used to amplify TCRbeta CDR3 regions. On the study overall, not on this receptor specifically: Resident alphabeta T cells in normal human skin are also sequenced, complicating scalp TCR repertoire analysis, unlike mouse skin dominated by gammadelta T cells. Lesional scalp, especially in alopecia totalis/universalis, showed higher clonality and more expanded CD8+ clones than normal scalp, suggesting antigenic drive. TCR sequences shared between patients were less clear than in mice, possibly partly because of HLA diversity in the patient population.

The library was produced with the immunoSEQ multiplex PCR assay. For TCR sequencing, RNA was extracted from every sample and reverse transcribed into cDNA to serve as template. SuperScript III was used for first-strand cDNA synthesis, primed with a 2:1 mix of oligo-dT and random hexamers. A synthetic immune receptor repertoire was used to measure amplification bias, and any remaining bias was corrected computationally. Per the source publication's procedure: Raw reads were preprocessed to remove errors, and CDR3 was defined by IMGT conventions from the conserved cysteine to phenylalanine. Clonality was calculated as 1 minus Shannon entropy normalized by log2 of the number of productive unique TCRs. Whether each scalp clone was CD4 or CD8 was inferred by checking scalp TCRbeta sequences against the CD4 and CD8 repertoires from sorted blood. The table comes from immuneACCESS by way of TCRdb, which keeps in-frame sequences with V and J called. Part of the clones is missing from these tables; in studies checked, under half for an unresolved V gene and the rest for unknown reasons. The V and J calls and clone size were taken over from that table, and D and trimming were inferred from the DNA. A total of tens of thousands of clones appear in this sample, roughly half of them only once. Together, the top ten hold around 5% of the sample.

From the cysteine up to the phenylalanine, the CDR3 has a length of 17 residues. The sequence is cut down to CDR3 DNA, 51 bases in frame from base 1. CDR1 and CDR2, looked up from the germline V gene, are MDHEN and SYDVKM. Unmatched junction bases come to 13, with V trimmed by 5 bases and J by 6 bases. Lesional scalp punch biopsies and peripheral blood were collected from alopecia areata patients. PBMCs were separated by density centrifugation and stained for CD3, CD4 and CD8, after which CD4+ and CD8+ T cells were sorted on a FACSAria. The untreated alopecia areata patients were recruited through a multicenter biomarker study. In roughly 5 patients from the biomarker study, the blood CD8+ T cells went through an additional sort into NKG2D-low and NKG2D-high fractions. In regard to this clone: Its specific antigen is unknown. Per-base qualities were not stored, and no clone one base away is much larger.

The receptor was derived from a human donor with alopecia areata. The chain couples TRBV28 to TRBJ2-4, and 10 junctional nucleotides match TRBD2. What was sequenced was NKG2D-high CD8+ T cells sorted from blood. The cell subset or site label here, explained by the study, means: sorted CD8+ NKG2D-high blood T cells. The CDR3 has the sequence CASSPSRLAGVRNIQYF. Here is the DNA: TGTGCCAGCAGTCCCTCGCGGCTAGCGGGAGTAAGAAACATTCAGTACTTC.